This T cell receptor (beta chain) was found in a study of cytomegalovirus exposure and HLA in healthy donors. Study-level results: In a later analysis, specific HLA alleles were associated with approximately 16,000 TCR beta sequences at a 0.05 false discovery rate.

This clone appeared once. Its matching antigen is unknown. Per the germline V gene, CDR1 is MNHNY and CDR2 is SVGAGI (reference sequence). The ends were cut back, 5 bases at V and 3 bases at J, with 4 bases in the middle. This CDR3 comprises 12 residues. It was with 60 Vbeta and 13 Jbeta primers that the PCR ran. The data were produced by immunoSEQ multiplex PCR, yet TCRdb's version contains in-frame clones alone and is incomplete. The profile covers about 200,000 clones, with roughly 85% appearing a single time and 2% to 2.5% taken by the ten largest. Material: PBMCs. V and J are TRBV6-6 and TRBJ2-2; D gene unclear. This TCR was recovered from a woman in her forties or fifties in good health and CMV-seronegative. CDR3 sequence (DNA): TGTGCCAGCAGTCTCCACACCGGGGAGCTGTTTTTT. Translation: CASSLHTGELFF.